This TCR beta chain was captured by sequencing in a study of CD8+ T cells in alopecia areata. Study conclusions and caveats: In scalp and blood during tofacitinib, many expanded lesional clones persisted. Resident alphabeta T cells of normal skin are also sequenced in scalp samples. Among patients, TCR sharing was less clear than in mice, a difference possibly due in part to HLA diversity in the patient population.

Stated treatment: oral pan-JAK inhibitor, 5-10 mg twice daily. Deletions cut 4 bases from V and 0 bases from J, with 11 bases between. The CDR3 is 16 residues long. Per germline, CDR1 SGHNT and CDR2 YYREEE (reference sequence). Turning to this clone: The antigen remains undetermined.

Sequencing relied on a cDNA template that was reverse transcribed from extracted RNA. Sequencing was performed with immunoSEQ multiplex PCR; in TCRdb, only in-frame clones are kept and a portion is missing. The sample has under 150,000 clones; 53% are singletons. This chain connects TRBV5-4 to TRBJ2-6; tentative D call: TRBD1 (5 bases). The sequenced sample was CD4+ T cells sorted from blood, obtained at week 4, from a patient treated with tofacitinib. The clonotype originates from a human donor with alopecia areata. In DNA, the CDR3 is TGTGCCAGCAGCCAAGTCAGGGTCTCTGGGGCCAACGTCCTGACTTTC. It codes for CASSQVRVSGANVLTF.